Shown below are 20 T cell receptor beta chains from a single sample sequenced in a study of blood T cell repertoires in COVID-19. The protocol was immunoSEQ multiplex PCR, while the TCRdb copy is restricted to in-frame clones and leaves out a portion. This sample has tens of thousands of clones, with around 82% found just once. Sequenced: peripheral blood. The receptors shown here come from a human donor in a cohort sampled during active COVID-19.

Note on this clone: Other DNA sequences of this sample code for an identical CDR3. This chain joins TRBV18 and TRBJ1-1, with 7 bases that match TRBD1. The CDR3 covers 12 residues. V shed 6 bases, J shed 7 bases, and the junction held 5 bases outside the gene matches. Per germline, CDR1 KGHSH and CDR2 LQKENI. CDR3 region: CASSPGQVEAFF. CDR3 nucleotide sequence: TGTGCCAGCTCCCCCGGACAGGTTGAAGCTTTCTTT.

The chain uses TRBV20-1 and TRBJ2-5; possible D gene TRBD2, 6 bases. V was pared by 6 bases and J by 4 bases, with 9 bases between. The CDR3 is 11 amino acids. CDR1 and CDR2 from the germline V gene are DFQATT and SNEGSKA (reference sequence). The CDR3 sequence is CSAGGAETQYF. The DNA for the CDR3 is TGCAGTGCGGGAGGTGCAGAGACCCAGTACTTC.

This rearrangement joins TRBV19 to TRBJ2-7; no definite D call. The germline gives CDR1 LNHDA, CDR2 SQIVND (reference sequence). V dropped 11 bases and J dropped 0 bases, with 20 bases sitting between them. The CDR3 contains 15 residues. This CDR3 reads CASGSWSSLSYEQYF. For the CDR3, the DNA is TGTGCCTCCGGATCATGGAGCAGCCTCTCCTACGAGCAGTACTTC.

The chain recombines TRBV6-1 with TRBJ1-1; TRBD1 matches 8 bases. V lost 1 base and J lost 1; bases outside the gene matches: 8. There are 17 residues in the CDR3. Germline V gene sequence: CDR1 MNHNS, CDR2 SASEGT. CDR3 residues: CASSEGAGGRGNTEAFF. The CDR3 DNA reads as TGTGCCAGCAGTGAAGGGGCAGGGGGCAGGGGGAACACTGAAGCTTTCTTT.

V and J are TRBV18 and TRBJ1-2; 7 positions match TRBD1. The CDR3 is 15 amino acids. Germline CDR1 is KGHSH and CDR2 is LQKENI. V lost 6 bases, J lost 3 bases, and 10 bases stayed unmatched. CDR3 DNA sequence: TGTGCCAGCTCCCGAGGGTCCACAGGGGACTATGGCTACACCTTC. Its protein product is CASSRGSTGDYGYTF.

The gene calls are TRBV14 and TRBJ2-1; a weak D match, TRBD1 (6 bases). The CDR3 spans 14 residues. CDR1 is SGHDN, CDR2 FVKESK, per germline. Deletions cut 4 bases from V and 4 bases from J, with 11 bases between. CDR3 nucleotides: TGTGCCAGCAGCCTCAGGGGAAATTACAATGAGCAGTTCTTC. Translated: CASSLRGNYNEQFF.

The chain uses TRBV19 and TRBJ1-2; D is possibly TRBD1 (5 bases). Germline-derived CDR1 and CDR2 are LNHDA and SQIVND (reference sequence). The CDR3 contains 14 residues. V lost 3 bases, J lost 6 bases, and 14 bases lay in between. The CDR3 protein is CASSIYPRGDGYTF. CDR3 bases: TGTGCCAGTAGTATCTATCCCCGGGGGGATGGCTACACCTTC.

The rearrangement joins TRBV12-3 or TRBV12-4 to TRBJ1-2, with 7 bases matching TRBD1. The CDR3 runs to 13 residues. J gave up 8 bases and V 1 base, and 4 bases lay outside the gene matches. The CDR3, as DNA: TGTGCCAGCAGTTTAGGACAGGGAGGAGGCTACACCTTC. Residues: CASSLGQGGGYTF.

This clone was seen once. The chain combines TRBV28 with TRBJ1-1; the D gene is possibly TRBD1 (6 bases). CDR3 length: 13 amino acids. CDR1 MDHEN and CDR2 SYDVKM come from the germline V gene. V lost 7 bases and J lost 6, with 15 bases in between. The CDR3 region is CASKDQGTAEAFF. The CDR3 region has the DNA TGTGCCAGCAAAGATCAGGGGACCGCTGAAGCTTTCTTT. Together with reference TRBV28 and TRBJ1-1, the CDR3 gives the full variable domain: DVKVTQSSRYLVKRTGEKVFLECVQDMDHENMFWYRQDPGLGLRLIYFSYDVKMKEKGDIPEGYSVSREKKERFSLILESASTNQTSMYLCASKDQGTAEAFFGQGTRLTVV.

The chain has TRBV7-2 and TRBJ1-4, with 7 bases identical to TRBD1. V lost 3 bases, J lost 7 bases, and 5 bases stayed unmatched. From germline, CDR1 is SGHTA and CDR2 FQGNSA. This CDR3 has 14 residues. CDR3: CASSFGQGGEKLFF. The CDR3 region has the DNA TGTGCCAGCAGCTTCGGGCAGGGGGGTGAAAAACTGTTTTTT.

The chain uses TRBV10-2 and TRBJ1-1; the match to TRBD1 covers 7 bases. The V segment lost 9 bases and the J segment 3 bases; nucleotides outside the gene matches: 7. The CDR3 spans 13 residues. The germline V gene has CDR1 WSHSY and CDR2 SAAADI. CDR3 sequence (DNA): TGCGCCAGTTTACAGGGGAGTCACACTGAAGCTTTCTTT. It is translated as CASLQGSHTEAFF.

The rearrangement links TRBV28 to TRBJ1-1, with D possibly matching TRBD1 (5 bases). The CDR3 has 15 residues. Germline CDR1 and CDR2: MDHEN and SYDVKM. The germline V and J ends were trimmed by 5 bases and 1 base, with 14 bases remaining between them. DNA for the CDR3: TGTGCCAGCAGTCCCGGCAGGGTTAGGAACACTGAAGCTTTCTTT. This encodes CASSPGRVRNTEAFF. The whole variable domain, remainder taken from reference TRBV28 and TRBJ1-1, is DVKVTQSSRYLVKRTGEKVFLECVQDMDHENMFWYRQDPGLGLRLIYFSYDVKMKEKGDIPEGYSVSREKKERFSLILESASTNQTSMYLCASSPGRVRNTEAFFGQGTRLTVV.

The V call is TRBV6-5, the J call TRBJ2-3, with 10 bases lining up with TRBD1. V shed 7 bases and J 6 bases; nucleotides not matched to a gene: 4. Germline V lookup: CDR1 MNHEY, CDR2 SVGAGI. CDR3 length equals 13 residues. In nucleotides, the CDR3 is TGTGCCAGCACGGGGACAGGGGTGGATACGCAGTATTTT. As protein: CASTGTGVDTQYF.

This chain links TRBV4-2 with TRBJ2-3, with a tentative D call TRBD2 (6 bases). Trimming pared 1 base from V and 3 bases from J, leaving 14 bases between. The CDR3 is 16 amino acids. Germline CDR1 LGHNA, CDR2 YNFKEQ. The CDR3 protein is CASSQAPGALTDTQYF. CDR3 DNA: TGTGCCAGCAGCCAAGCCCCGGGAGCGTTGACAGATACGCAGTATTTT.

The table lists this clone with a few counts. The chain has TRBV5-4 and TRBJ2-3; the D gene is possibly TRBD1 (6 bases). V lost 0 bases to trimming and J lost 9 bases, with 14 bases between them. CDR1 SGHNT and CDR2 YYREEE come from the germline V gene (reference sequence). The CDR3 has 14 amino acids. CDR3 DNA: TGTGCCAGCAGCTTGGTGGGGGCCTCGGGGACGCAGTATTTT. Protein: CASSLVGASGTQYF.

The rearrangement links TRBV7-9 to TRBJ1-1, with 8 positions matching TRBD1. Germline assignment: CDR1 SEHNR and CDR2 FQNEAQ (reference sequence). CDR3 length: 14 residues. V lost 5 bases and J lost 4; bases outside the gene matches: 6. CDR3 sequence (DNA): TGTGCCAGCAGCAAATCGGACAGGGTCACTGAAGCTTTCTTT. It translates to CASSKSDRVTEAFF.

The chain employs TRBV5-8 and TRBJ1-4, with D possibly being TRBD1 (5 bases). Germline CDR1 SGHTS, CDR2 YDEGEE. V was cut by 10 bases and J by 2 bases, with 12 bases left in between. This CDR3 comprises 13 residues. The CDR3 loop is CAGSSGTNEKLFF. In nucleotides, the CDR3 is TGTGCCGGTTCTTCAGGGACTAATGAAAAACTGTTTTTT.

The rearrangement joins TRBV28 to TRBJ2-5; 7 nucleotides agree with TRBD2. V lost 4 bases to trimming and J lost 1 base; unmatched junction nucleotides: 9. Germline V CDR1 and CDR2: MDHEN, SYDVKM. The CDR3 runs 16 residues. The CDR3 loop reads CASSSAGRGTQETQYF. The CDR3 nucleotides are TGTGCCAGCAGTTCCGCGGGGCGGGGGACCCAAGAGACCCAGTACTTC.

In its sample, this clone was seen many times. The chain links TRBV28 to TRBJ1-4; TRBD1 agrees at 7 bases. V trimming: 4 bases; J trimming: 6 bases; junction bases outside the gene matches: 8. CDR1 and CDR2 (germline): MDHEN, SYDVKM. The CDR3 has 15 amino acids. The CDR3 bases are TGTGCCAGCAGTTCGGTAGGGGGCGGAGATGAAAAACTGTTTTTT. Translating gives CASSSVGGGDEKLFF.

V usage is TRBV13 and J usage is TRBJ2-7; tentative D call: TRBD1 (5 bases). Per the germline V gene, CDR1 is PRHDT and CDR2 is FYEKMQ (reference sequence). The CDR3 extends over 13 amino acids. Trimming stripped 0 bases from V and 4 bases from J, with 7 bases between. The CDR3 DNA is TGTGCCAGCAGCTTAGGGAAGGGGTACGAGCAGTACTTC. This gives the protein CASSLGKGYEQYF.